These 19 T cell receptor beta chains came from one sample sequenced in a study of blood T cell repertoires in COVID-19. Profiled with immunoSEQ multiplex PCR; TCRdb holds only in-frame clones, not every one. The sample consists of roughly 300,000 clones, roughly 87% of them appearing once. Sequencing was done on a sample of PBMCs or T cells enriched from blood (not recorded which). The receptors here all came from a woman in her thirties who had recovered from COVID-19.

For the CDR3, the DNA is TGTGCCAGCAGCTTACCGGGACAGGGTTCCAGGGAGCTGTTTTTT. Translation gives CASSLPGQGSRELFF. The J gene is TRBJ2-2, the V gene TRBV5-4; TRBD1 agrees at 9 bases. CDR1 is SGHNT, CDR2 YYREEE, per germline (reference sequence). Trimming took 2 bases from V and 9 from J; bases not matched to a gene: 8. The CDR3 extends over 15 amino acids.

The chain combines TRBV29-1 with TRBJ2-1; 14 bases line up with TRBD2. Trimming took 6 bases from V and 1 from J; bases not matched to a gene: 8. The CDR3 spans 17 residues. Germline CDR1 SQVTM, CDR2 ANQGSEA. The CDR3, as DNA: TGCAGCGTCGGGAAGACTAGCGGGGGGGCGTCCTACAATGAGCAGTTCTTC. This codes for CSVGKTSGGASYNEQFF.

This clone was counted a single time. The rearrangement joins TRBV19 to TRBJ2-1, with 9 bases fitting TRBD1. In germline, CDR1 is LNHDA, CDR2 SQIVND (reference sequence). The CDR3 consists of 18 residues. J was trimmed by 7 bases and V by 1 base; bases with no gene match: 14. In DNA form, the CDR3 reads TGTGCCAGTAGTATAGCCGGGACAGGGTCAACGGTATCGAATGAGCAGTTCTTC. Translated, it gives CASSIAGTGSTVSNEQFF.

The genes are TRBV27 and TRBJ1-2; D might be TRBD1 (5 bases). Germline loops: CDR1 MNHEY, CDR2 SMNVEV (reference sequence). V lost 6 bases and J 1 base, leaving 12 bases between the germline ends. The CDR3 is 14 residues long. The CDR3 protein is CASRQPGLNYGYTF. In DNA form, the CDR3 reads TGTGCCAGCAGACAACCGGGACTTAACTATGGCTACACCTTC.

The rearrangement joins TRBV6-2 or TRBV6-3 to TRBJ2-3; 10 nucleotides align to TRBD2. J gave up 0 bases and V 5 bases, and 8 bases lay outside the gene matches. The germline gives CDR1 MNHEY, CDR2 SVGEGT. There are 17 residues in the CDR3. The CDR3 protein is CASSNFGLAVSTDTQYF. As DNA, the CDR3 is TGTGCCAGCAGTAACTTCGGACTAGCGGTTAGCACAGATACGCAGTATTTT.

The genes are TRBV7-9 and TRBJ2-7; D is perhaps TRBD1 (5 bases). Trimming cost V 3 bases and J 0 bases, with 6 bases left between them. Per germline, CDR1 SEHNR and CDR2 FQNEAQ (reference sequence). This CDR3 region has 13 residues. The CDR3 DNA sequence: TGTGCCAGCAGCTTGACAGCCTCCTACGAGCAGTACTTC. It translates to CASSLTASYEQYF.

The V gene is TRBV3-1 (or the pseudogene TRBV3-2), the J gene TRBJ2-1; 7 nucleotides match TRBD2. CDR3 length equals 15 residues. The V gene end was trimmed by 0 bases and the J gene end by 6 bases; junction bases not matched to a gene: 5. CDR1 and CDR2 (germline): LGHDT, YNNKEL (reference sequence). The CDR3 coding sequence is TGTGCCAGCAGCCAAGACGTCACTAGCGCCAATGAGCAGTTCTTC. The encoded protein is CASSQDVTSANEQFF.

The chain recombines TRBV28 with TRBJ1-5; D ambiguous. The V end was cut by 6 bases, the J end by 2 bases, with 20 bases between. The CDR3 runs to 17 residues. The V gene's germline CDR1 is MDHEN and CDR2 SYDVKM. The CDR3 spells CASSPPGVQSGNQPQHF. The CDR3 bases are TGTGCCAGCAGCCCACCGGGAGTCCAGTCTGGCAATCAGCCCCAGCATTTT. Filled out from reference TRBV28 and TRBJ1-5, the complete variable domain reads DVKVTQSSRYLVKRTGEKVFLECVQDMDHENMFWYRQDPGLGLRLIYFSYDVKMKEKGDIPEGYSVSREKKERFSLILESASTNQTSMYLCASSPPGVQSGNQPQHFGDGTRLSIL.

V usage is TRBV7-9 and J usage is TRBJ2-5, with 10 positions matching TRBD1. V lost 5 bases and J lost 1; bases outside the gene matches: 10. Per germline, CDR1 SEHNR and CDR2 FQNEAQ (reference sequence). This CDR3 comprises 17 residues. The CDR3 bases are TGTGCCAGCAGCCGGCAGGGACAGGGGATTCGCCAAGAGACCCAGTACTTC. Translated: CASSRQGQGIRQETQYF.

The table lists this clone with a few counts. This chain uses TRBV6-5 with TRBJ2-7; TRBD1 aligns across 9 bases. This CDR3 is 15 amino acids long. Trimming at V came to 0 bases and at J to 9 bases, leaving 9 bases not matched to a gene. Germline values: CDR1 MNHEY, CDR2 SVGAGI. The CDR3 protein is CASSYSRTTGGGQYF. The DNA for the CDR3 is TGTGCCAGCAGTTACTCTCGAACCACAGGGGGCGGGCAGTACTTC.

The chain recombines TRBV18 with TRBJ1-6; D is perhaps TRBD1 (6 bases). V lost 8 bases, J lost 4 bases, and 18 bases lay in between. Per germline, CDR1 KGHSH and CDR2 LQKENI. The CDR3 contains 16 residues. CDR3 amino acids: CASAPPGHSYNSPLHF. Here the CDR3 DNA reads TGTGCCAGCGCCCCCCCGGGACATTCGTATAATTCACCCCTCCACTTT.

This sequence joins TRBV28 and TRBJ1-1, with a possible D match to TRBD1 (6 bases). The CDR3 spans 13 residues. The germline gives CDR1 MDHEN, CDR2 SYDVKM. V lost 3 bases and J lost 5, with 10 bases in between. CDR3 bases: TGTGCCAGCAGTTTGGGACATTGGACTGAAGCTTTCTTT. It specifies CASSLGHWTEAFF.

The chain recombines TRBV19 with TRBJ2-5, with TRBD1 identical over 9 bases. Germline V gene lookup returns CDR1 LNHDA and CDR2 SQIVND (reference sequence). Trimming cost V 4 bases and J 2 bases; bases outside gene matches: 2. This CDR3 is 14 amino acids long. The CDR3 sequence is CASSKGQGQETQYF. CDR3 sequence (DNA): TGTGCCAGTAGTAAGGGACAGGGACAAGAGACCCAGTACTTC.

This rearrangement joins TRBV5-8 to TRBJ1-1, with 7 bases that match TRBD1. Trimming removed 2 bases from V and 11 bases from J; junction bases left unmatched: 9. The CDR3 is made up of 13 amino acids. Germline values: CDR1 SGHTS, CDR2 YDEGEE. The CDR3 loop reads CASSFDRVLWAFF. DNA for the CDR3: TGTGCCAGCAGCTTCGACAGGGTGCTCTGGGCTTTCTTT.

V usage is TRBV4-1 and J usage is TRBJ1-5; D might be TRBD1 (6 bases). Germline lookup yields CDR1 MGHRA and CDR2 YSYEKL. The length of the CDR3 is 14 residues. Trimming took 7 bases from V and 6 from J, leaving 16 bases between them. In nucleotides, the CDR3 is TGCGCCAGCACCCCCACAGGGAAAGTTCAGCCCCAGCATTTT. Translation: CASTPTGKVQPQHF.

V is TRBV10-2 and J is TRBJ1-3, with 8 nucleotides matching TRBD1. J lost 4 bases, V lost 5 bases, and 7 bases had no gene match. The CDR3 consists of 15 residues. CDR1 is WSHSY, CDR2 SAAADI, per germline. CDR3 sequence reads: CASSFGQGVGNTIYF. CDR3 DNA sequence: TGCGCCAGCAGTTTCGGACAGGGAGTCGGAAACACCATATATTTT.

The CDR3 DNA is TGTGCCAGCACCGGTACAGCAATAGAAAAACTGTTTTTT. Amino acids: CASTGTAIEKLFF. The chain is built from TRBV2 and TRBJ1-4; D is undetermined. The CDR3 has 13 amino acids. Trimming took off 7 bases at V and 8 bases at J, with 14 bases between the two ends. Germline V gene lookup returns CDR1 SNHLY and CDR2 FYNNEI.

V usage is TRBV19 and J usage is TRBJ2-1; D may be TRBD2 (5 bases). V lost 10 bases to trimming and J lost 2 bases, with 18 bases between them. The CDR3 length is 15 residues. From germline, CDR1 is LNHDA and CDR2 SQIVND (reference sequence). CDR3 sequence: CATQVVSGTYNEQFF. In DNA, the CDR3 is TGTGCCACCCAAGTTGTGTCGGGGACCTACAATGAGCAGTTCTTC.

This clone was counted a few times. The chain uses TRBV10-3 and TRBJ1-2; a possible D gene is TRBD1 (5 bases). Deletions cut 6 bases from V and 14 bases from J, with 22 bases between. Germline V gene data show CDR1 as ENHRY and CDR2 as SYGVKD. The CDR3 contains 13 residues. In DNA, the CDR3 is TGTGCCATCAGCTCGCCACGGACACCTTCTGAAACCTTC. It translates to CAISSPRTPSETF.